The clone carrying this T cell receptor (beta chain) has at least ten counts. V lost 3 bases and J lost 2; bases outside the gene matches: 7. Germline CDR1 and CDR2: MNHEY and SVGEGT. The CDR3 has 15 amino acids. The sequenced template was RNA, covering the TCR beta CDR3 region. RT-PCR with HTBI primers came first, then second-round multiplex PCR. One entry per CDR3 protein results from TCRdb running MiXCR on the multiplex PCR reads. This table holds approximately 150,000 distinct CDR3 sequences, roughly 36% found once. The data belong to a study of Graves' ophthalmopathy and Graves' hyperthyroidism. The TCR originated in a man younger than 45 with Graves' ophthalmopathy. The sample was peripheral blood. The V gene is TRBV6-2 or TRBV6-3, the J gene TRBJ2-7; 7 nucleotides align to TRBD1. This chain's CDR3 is CASSYDRVSTYEQYF. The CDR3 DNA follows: TGTGCCAGCAGTTATGACAGGGTTTCCACCTACGAGCAGTACTTC.